Listed here are 20 T cell receptor beta chains from one sample, sequenced in a study of glioma-infiltrating T cells after dendritic cell vaccination. Time point here: after dendritic cell vaccination, including at tumor progression/relapse. Repertoires were generated with immunoSEQ multiplex PCR, while TCRdb's copy carries only in-frame clones and drops some. The data contain 85,000 or so clones, 85% of them singletons. Material: blood, obtained after dendritic cell vaccination. The receptors were gathered from a human donor with glioblastoma.

This chain joins TRBV12-5 and TRBJ2-1; TRBD1 agrees at 9 bases. Germline loops: CDR1 LGHNT, CDR2 FRNRAP. The J segment lost 4 bases and the V segment lost 5 bases, leaving 6 bases of the junction unmatched. The CDR3 has 15 residues. CDR3 amino acids: CASGSTGTGYNEQFF. CDR3 nucleotides: TGTGCTAGTGGTAGCACCGGGACAGGGTACAATGAGCAGTTCTTC.

The chain is built from TRBV6-1 and TRBJ2-7; D unclear. Germline V CDR1 and CDR2: MNHNS, SASEGT. The CDR3 runs 13 residues. The ends were cut back, 3 bases at V and 7 bases at J, with 13 bases in the middle. The CDR3 reads CASSDAAAQEQYF. DNA of the CDR3: TGTGCCAGCAGTGACGCGGCAGCTCAAGAGCAGTACTTC.

V is TRBV6-5 and J is TRBJ2-7; perhaps TRBD2 as D (5 bases). CDR3 length equals 14 residues. V was pared by 6 bases and J by 3 bases, with 15 bases between. The germline V gene encodes CDR1 MNHEY and CDR2 SVGAGI. CDR3 sequence (DNA): TGTGCCAGCAGCGTTAGCGAGCCCTTCTACGAGCAGTACTTC. Translated, it gives CASSVSEPFYEQYF.

The chain joins TRBV7-8 to TRBJ1-2; 11 nucleotides agree with TRBD1. V trimming: 6 bases; J trimming: 4 bases; junction bases outside the gene matches: 7. The CDR3 runs to 15 residues. The germline gives CDR1 SGHVS, CDR2 FQNEAQ. This CDR3 is CASRPGTGGGYGYTF. As DNA, the CDR3 is TGTGCCAGCAGACCCGGGACAGGGGGTGGCTATGGCTACACCTTC.

The chain links TRBV29-1 to TRBJ1-1; D gene unclear. This CDR3 spans 12 amino acids. Germline V gives CDR1 SQVTM, CDR2 ANQGSEA. The V end lost 4 bases, the J end lost 5 bases, and 11 bases lay between the germline ends. CDR3 DNA: TGCAGCGTTGTTTCCAGTTATACTGAAGCTTTCTTT. It is translated as CSVVSSYTEAFF.

J is TRBJ2-2 and V is TRBV2; 14 nucleotides match TRBD2. V lost 8 bases, J lost 2 bases, and 10 bases stayed unmatched. Germline V gene sequence: CDR1 SNHLY, CDR2 FYNNEI. The CDR3 consists of 18 residues. This CDR3 reads CASGRTSGGNYNTGELFF. The CDR3 nucleotides are TGTGCCAGCGGAAGGACTAGCGGGGGGAATTATAACACCGGGGAGCTGTTTTTT.

The chain joins TRBV19 to TRBJ2-3, with D perhaps matching TRBD2 (6 bases). The CDR3 has 15 residues. Trimming removed 6 bases at V and 2 bases at J, with 15 bases between. Germline V gene data show CDR1 as LNHDA and CDR2 as SQIVND (reference sequence). The CDR3 spells CASSSVGRTTDTQYF. The CDR3 nucleotides are TGTGCCAGTAGCTCGGTGGGGAGGACCACAGATACGCAGTATTTT.

This clone was seen once. V is TRBV15 and J is TRBJ2-3; TRBD2 agrees at 9 bases. The CDR3 has 16 amino acids. Trimming at V came to 5 bases and at J to 0 bases, leaving 6 bases not matched to a gene. Germline-derived CDR1 and CDR2 are LNHNV and YYDKDF (reference sequence). CDR3 bases: TGTGCCACCAGCGAAAGACTAGCGGATAGCACAGATACGCAGTATTTT. Amino acids: CATSERLADSTDTQYF.

The chain combines TRBV19 with TRBJ2-6; TRBD1 might be the D (7 bases). Germline-derived CDR1 and CDR2 are LNHDA and SQIVND (reference sequence). The V and J ends lost 5 bases and 0 bases respectively, with 8 bases between them. The CDR3 has 15 residues. CDR3 bases: TGTGCCAGTAGTCAGGGGGGCTCTGGGGCCAACGTCCTGACTTTC. As protein: CASSQGGSGANVLTF.

Written as DNA, the CDR3 is TGTGCCAGTAGTACAAGGACTAGCGGGACTTCCTACAATGAGCAGTTCTTC. This sequence encodes CASSTRTSGTSYNEQFF. The V call is TRBV19, the J call TRBJ2-1, with 12 bases that match TRBD2. CDR3 length equals 17 residues. The germline V gene encodes CDR1 LNHDA and CDR2 SQIVND (reference sequence). Unmatched junction bases numbered 5, after V lost 4 bases and J lost 1 base.

The chain carries TRBV7-6 and TRBJ1-1; TRBD1 aligns across 9 bases. CDR3 length: 15 amino acids. Trimming took 5 bases from V and 4 from J; bases not matched to a gene: 8. Germline V gene data show CDR1 as SGHVS and CDR2 as FNYEAQ. The chain's CDR3 is CASSTGQGRVTEAFF. CDR3 sequence (DNA): TGTGCCAGCAGCACCGGACAGGGGCGAGTCACTGAAGCTTTCTTT.

This chain uses TRBV6-1 with TRBJ1-2, with TRBD1 matching 10 bases. The CDR3 is 19 amino acids. Germline loops: CDR1 MNHNS, CDR2 SASEGT. Trimming at V came to 2 bases and at J to 0 bases, leaving 12 bases not matched to a gene. The CDR3 is CASSEPLRTGGSANYGYTF. CDR3 sequence (DNA): TGTGCCAGCAGTGAACCTCTTCGGACAGGGGGATCAGCTAACTATGGCTACACCTTC.

The rearrangement links TRBV5-8 to TRBJ2-7; the D gene is possibly TRBD1 (6 bases). Trimming stripped 6 bases from V and 1 base from J, with 14 bases between. The V gene's germline CDR1 is SGHTS and CDR2 YDEGEE. The CDR3 runs to 14 residues. The CDR3 region is CASTTPGQSYEQYF. CDR3 in DNA: TGTGCCAGCACGACACCCGGACAGTCCTACGAGCAGTACTTC.

The CDR3 DNA follows: TGTGCCACCAGCACAGGGGTAGCGGGGTCCTACGAGCAGTACTTC. It is translated as CATSTGVAGSYEQYF. This chain links TRBV15 with TRBJ2-7; 8 positions agree with TRBD2. V shed 4 bases and J 1 base; nucleotides not matched to a gene: 6. Germline CDR1 reads LNHNV; CDR2 reads YYDKDF (reference sequence). The CDR3 contains 15 residues.

J is TRBJ1-4 and V is TRBV11-2; TRBD1 is a possible D gene (5 bases). Germline V lookup: CDR1 SGHAT, CDR2 FQNNGV. Trimming left V 2 bases short and J 8 bases short, with 21 bases between. The CDR3 runs 17 residues. CDR3 bases: TGTGCCAGCAGCTTAACAGGAGCATCAGCCCTTGAGGAAAAACTGTTTTTT. Translating gives CASSLTGASALEEKLFF.

The chain uses TRBV5-1 and TRBJ1-6; D is perhaps TRBD1 (5 bases). V gave up 0 bases and J gave up 6 bases, with 13 bases separating them. Germline V gene sequence: CDR1 SGHRS, CDR2 YFSETQ. The CDR3 contains 16 residues. The CDR3 coding sequence is TGCGCCAGCAGCTTGGAATTGGAGGGACCTAATTCACCCCTCCACTTT. Its translation is CASSLELEGPNSPLHF.

The gene calls are TRBV5-1 and TRBJ2-1, with 7 nucleotides matching TRBD1. The CDR3 has 14 amino acids. J lost 4 bases, V lost 5 bases, and 6 bases had no gene match. Germline CDR1 is SGHRS and CDR2 is YFSETQ. The CDR3: CASRRQGDYNEQFF. CDR3 bases: TGCGCCAGCAGGAGGCAGGGGGATTACAATGAGCAGTTCTTC.

The chain links TRBV28 to TRBJ1-1, with D tentatively TRBD1 (5 bases). Trimming stripped 5 bases from V and 7 bases from J, with 8 bases between. The germline V gene encodes CDR1 MDHEN and CDR2 SYDVKM. The CDR3 loop spans 11 amino acids. CDR3 loop: CASSPDNEAFF. The CDR3 DNA is TGTGCCAGCAGTCCGGACAATGAAGCTTTCTTT.

V is TRBV5-1 and J is TRBJ1-2, with 8 bases identical to TRBD1. Looked up from germline, CDR1 is SGHRS and CDR2 is YFSETQ. This CDR3 is built from 18 residues. Trimming cost V 0 bases and J 0 bases; bases outside gene matches: 10. The CDR3 sequence is CASSLASSGGVSNYGYTF. CDR3 in DNA: TGCGCCAGCAGCTTGGCGTCTTCAGGGGGCGTCTCTAACTATGGCTACACCTTC.

This rearrangement joins TRBV27 to TRBJ2-7, with TRBD1 matching 7 bases. The V segment lost 2 bases and the J segment 7 bases; nucleotides outside the gene matches: 8. This CDR3 has 14 amino acids. Germline-derived CDR1 and CDR2 are MNHEY and SMNVEV (reference sequence). The CDR3 protein is CASSLEGAYGEQYF. CDR3 sequence (DNA): TGTGCCAGCAGTTTAGAGGGGGCCTATGGGGAGCAGTACTTC.